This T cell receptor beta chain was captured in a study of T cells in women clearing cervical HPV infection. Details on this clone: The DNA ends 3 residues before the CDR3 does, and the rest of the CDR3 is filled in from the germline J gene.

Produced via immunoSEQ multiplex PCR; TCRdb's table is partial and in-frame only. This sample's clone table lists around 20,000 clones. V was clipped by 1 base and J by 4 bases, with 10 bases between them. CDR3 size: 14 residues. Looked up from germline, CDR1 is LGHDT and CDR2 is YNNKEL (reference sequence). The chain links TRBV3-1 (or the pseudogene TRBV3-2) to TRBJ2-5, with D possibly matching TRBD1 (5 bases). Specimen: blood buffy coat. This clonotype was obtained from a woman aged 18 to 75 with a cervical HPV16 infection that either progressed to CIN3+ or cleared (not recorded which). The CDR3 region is CASSQGAGRETQYF. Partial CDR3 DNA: TGTGCCAGCAGCCAAGGGGCAGGGCGAGAGACC.